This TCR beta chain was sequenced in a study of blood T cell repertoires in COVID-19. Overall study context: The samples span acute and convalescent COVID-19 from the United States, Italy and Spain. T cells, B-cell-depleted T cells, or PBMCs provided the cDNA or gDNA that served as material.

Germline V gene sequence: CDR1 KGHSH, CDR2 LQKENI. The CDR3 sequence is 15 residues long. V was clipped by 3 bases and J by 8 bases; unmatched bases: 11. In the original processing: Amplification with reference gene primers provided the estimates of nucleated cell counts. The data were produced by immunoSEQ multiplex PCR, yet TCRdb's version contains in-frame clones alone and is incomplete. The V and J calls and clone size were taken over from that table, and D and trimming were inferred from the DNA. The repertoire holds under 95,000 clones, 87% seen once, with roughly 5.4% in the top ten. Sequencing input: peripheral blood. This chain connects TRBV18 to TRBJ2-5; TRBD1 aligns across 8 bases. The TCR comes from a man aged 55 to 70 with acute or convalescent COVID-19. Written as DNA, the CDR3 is TGTGCCAGCTCACCCCCGGTTGGACAGGGTGACACCCAGTACTTC. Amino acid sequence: CASSPPVGQGDTQYF.